Listed below are T cell receptor beta chains from one sample, sequenced in a study of blood T cell repertoires in COVID-19. The repertoire was sequenced with immunoSEQ multiplex PCR; TCRdb's copy has only in-frame clones and lacks some. The sample carries 90,000 to 120,000 clones, 65% to 80% recorded once. Input material: peripheral blood. The receptor source for this set is a man aged 65 to 79 with acute or convalescent COVID-19. Both conserved end residues are part of each CDR3. Fields, in order: J gene, V gene, D gene, CDR3 protein, CDR3 DNA. D genes are given only for firm matches.

TRBJ2-2 TRBV7-2 NA CASSSGESAGELFF TGTGCCAGCAGCTCCGGAGAGTCCGCCGGGGAGCTGTTTTTT
TRBJ2-2 TRBV5-1 NA CASSLAQGGTGELFF TGCGCCAGCAGCTTGGCACAGGGTGGCACCGGGGAGCTGTTTTTT
TRBJ2-7 TRBV30 TRBD2 CAWSHIERGIDLTYEQYF TGTGCCTGGAGTCATATAGAGCGGGGGATCGACTTAACCTACGAGCAGTACTTC
TRBJ2-7 TRBV9 NA CASSANRETYEQYF TGTGCCAGCAGCGCTAACAGGGAGACCTACGAGCAGTACTTC
TRBJ1-2 TRBV18 NA CASSPRDSSNYGYTF TGTGCCAGCTCACCACGCGACTCCTCTAACTATGGCTACACCTTC
TRBJ2-7 TRBV19 NA CASSIGQGYEQYF TGTGCCAGTAGTATAGGCCAGGGCTACGAGCAGTACTTC
TRBJ1-5 TRBV12-5 NA CASGPSYSNQPQHF TGTGCTAGTGGTCCTTCTTATAGCAATCAGCCCCAGCATTTT
TRBJ2-5 TRBV13 NA CASSLGYGGGQETQYF TGTGCCAGCAGCTTAGGCTACGGGGGAGGCCAAGAGACCCAGTACTTC
TRBJ1-1 TRBV19 NA CASSFDSGYTEAFF TGTGCCAGTAGCTTTGACAGTGGCTACACTGAAGCTTTCTTT
TRBJ1-1 TRBV6-1 TRBD1 CASSEDTGANTEAFF TGTGCCAGCAGTGAAGATACAGGGGCGAACACTGAAGCTTTCTTT